These 25 T cell receptor beta chains share one sample of origin, sequenced in a study of blood T cells in healthy people across ages. Combining a sample-barcoded 5' primer with a J-beta primer mix, a second PCR ran for roughly 6 to 12 cycles. TCRdb ran MiXCR on the 5' RACE reads and lists one entry per CDR3 protein. The sample records hundreds of thousands of distinct CDR3 sequences, roughly two fifths being singletons. The specimen was blood. The source is a man at least 80 years old in good health.

The CDR3 DNA sequence: TGCAGGCCGAGTGGGGGTTTCCCTACATGGGAGCAGTACTTC. This translates into CRPSGGFPTWEQYF. V and J are TRBV29-1 and TRBJ2-7, with D possibly called TRBD1 or TRBD2 (5 bases each). CDR1 is SQVTM, CDR2 ANQGSEA, per germline. CDR3 size: 14 residues.

Comments on this clonotype: At one of its ends the junction is not consistent with the germline gene, which may arise from a read error. The chain employs TRBV4-3 and TRBJ2-1, with D unclear. Per germline, CDR1 LGHNA and CDR2 YSLEER. This CDR3 comprises 14 residues. The CDR3 coding sequence is TGCGCCAGCAGCCAAGGTACACTCTACAATAAGCAGTTCTTC. Translating it yields CASSQGTLYNKQFF.

This chain links TRBV25-1 with TRBJ1-5; D not resolved. V lost 6 bases to trimming and J lost 4 bases, with 13 bases between them. Germline CDR1 reads MGHDK; CDR2 reads SYGVNS. This CDR3 is built from 14 residues. In DNA form, the CDR3 reads TGTGCCAGCAGCCGGAGGGAAAATAATCAGCCCCAGCATTTT. It specifies CASSRRENNQPQHF. Drawing the rest from reference TRBV25-1 and TRBJ1-5, the complete variable domain is EADIYQTPRYLVIGTGKKITLECSQTMGHDKMYWYQQDPGMELHLIHYSYGVNSTEKGDLSSESTVSRIRTEHFPLTLESARPSHTSQYLCASSRRENNQPQHFGDGTRLSIL.

In its sample, this clonotype was seen many times. This rearrangement joins TRBV20-1 to TRBJ2-7; 13 nucleotides line up with TRBD2. J lost 3 bases, V lost 7 bases, and 6 bases had no gene match. Per germline, CDR1 DFQATT and CDR2 SNEGSKA (reference sequence). The CDR3 length is 14 residues. The chain's CDR3 is CSGFGLAGVYEQYF. In DNA, the CDR3 is TGCAGTGGCTTTGGACTAGCGGGAGTCTACGAGCAGTACTTC.

The chain uses TRBV7-3 and TRBJ2-3; D possibly corresponds to TRBD2 (5 bases). This CDR3 region has 16 residues. CDR1 and CDR2 (germline): SGHTA, FQGTGA. V was pared by 0 bases and J by 1 base, with 11 bases between. CDR3 region: CASSLTGISRTDTQYF. In DNA, the CDR3 is TGTGCCAGCAGCTTAACCGGGATTAGCCGCACAGATACGCAGTATTTT.

This chain links TRBV7-2 with TRBJ2-7; D is perhaps TRBD2 (5 bases). The DNA end is more similar to TRBJ2-5, so the J call may be wrong. Germline-derived CDR1 and CDR2 are SGHTA and FQGNSA. The CDR3 consists of 16 residues. CDR3 coding DNA: TGTGCCAGCAGCTTAAAGGCGGGCGGAACTCCTCGGACCCAGTACTTC. It is translated as CASSLKAGGTPRTQYF.

This clonotype was picked up a small number of times. This sequence joins TRBV27 and TRBJ2-6; D gene unclear. There are 19 residues in the CDR3. Germline lookup yields CDR1 MNHEY and CDR2 SMNVEV (reference sequence). V was clipped by 5 bases and J by 4 bases, with 24 bases between them. The CDR3 sequence is CASSQFRANSRRGANVLTF. The CDR3 region has the DNA TGTGCCAGCAGTCAGTTCCGGGCCAACTCCCGCCGGGGGGCCAACGTCCTGACTTTC.

V gene TRBV6-4 combines with J gene TRBJ1-1; D uncertain. The CDR3 runs to 13 residues. From germline, CDR1 is MRHNA and CDR2 SNTAGT. The germline V and J ends were trimmed by 4 bases and 0 bases, with 6 bases remaining between them. CDR3: CASSALMNTEAFF. The CDR3 nucleotides are TGTGCCAGCAGTGCCCTTATGAACACTGAAGCTTTCTTT.

As for this clonotype: This may be a read error, as it is one base from a much larger clone. The V call is TRBV29-1, the J call TRBJ2-3; D unclear. The CDR3 contains 14 residues. Germline CDR1 and CDR2: SQVTM and ANQGSEA. This chain's CDR3 is CSVAVRSDTDMQYF. DNA for the CDR3: TGCAGCGTTGCTGTTCGGAGTGACACAGATATGCAGTATTTT.

The gene calls are TRBV7-2 and TRBJ2-7; 8 nucleotides agree with TRBD1. Germline V gives CDR1 SGHTA, CDR2 FQGNSA. Trimming removed 5 bases from V and 6 bases from J; junction bases left unmatched: 9. CDR3 length: 14 amino acids. The CDR3 loop reads CASSQDRAVGEQYF. CDR3 bases: TGTGCCAGCAGCCAGGACAGGGCGGTTGGCGAGCAGTACTTC.

With respect to this clonotype: Since a much larger clone is just one base distant, this may be a read error. The chain carries TRBV6-5 and TRBJ2-1; 7 positions agree with TRBD2. V was clipped by 6 bases and J by 10 bases; unmatched bases: 18. This CDR3 comprises 16 residues. CDR1 MNHEY and CDR2 SVGAGI come from the germline V gene. The CDR3 bases are TGTGCCAGCAGGTCGACTAGCCCGAACCAAGGCAAGGAGCAGTTCTTC. Amino acids: CASRSTSPNQGKEQFF.

The chain has TRBV6-2 or TRBV6-3 and TRBJ2-2; 8 nucleotides align to TRBD2. Germline V CDR1 and CDR2: MNHEY, SVGEGT. The CDR3 spans 15 residues. With 6 bases clipped from V and 1 base from J, the junction kept 4 bases outside the gene matches. The CDR3 DNA reads as TGTGCCAGCAGCCAGGGACTAGGGAACACCGGGGAGCTGTTTTTT. This encodes CASSQGLGNTGELFF.

The chain combines TRBV3-1 with TRBJ2-7; D remains unclear. Germline CDR1 LGHDT, CDR2 YNNKEL (reference sequence). The CDR3 sequence is 14 residues long. V was pared by 1 base and J by 10 bases, with 17 bases between. DNA for the CDR3: TGTGCCAGCAGCCAAGGACCAACAAACGAGTGCCAGTACTTC. Its protein is CASSQGPTNECQYF.

The CDR3 nucleotides are TGTGCCAGCAGCAGTAACAGTGACAATGAGCAGTACTTC. This gives the protein CASSSNSDNEQYF. V usage is TRBV9 and J usage is TRBJ2-7; the D is unclear. The germline V and J ends were trimmed by 4 bases and 7 bases, with 15 bases remaining between them. Germline CDR1 is SGDLS and CDR2 is YYNGEE. The length of the CDR3 is 13 residues.

The gene calls are TRBV7-9 and TRBJ2-3; D is possibly TRBD1 (6 bases). Germline V gene data show CDR1 as SEHNR and CDR2 as FQNEAQ (reference sequence). Trimming cost V 3 bases and J 0 bases, with 13 bases left between them. The CDR3 covers 16 residues. The CDR3 region has the DNA TGTGCCAGCAGCTTTAATCGGACAGAGAGCACAGATACGCAGTATTTT. Protein: CASSFNRTESTDTQYF.

In this sample, this clonotype turned up a few times. The chain has TRBV15 and TRBJ2-7, with unresolved D. The CDR3 loop spans 13 amino acids. Trimming pared 0 bases from V and 7 bases from J, leaving 10 bases between. CDR1 is LNHNV, CDR2 YYDKDF, per germline (reference sequence). The CDR3 DNA is TGTGCCACCAGCAGAGACAATGAGTGGGAGCAGTACTTC. Protein: CATSRDNEWEQYF.

This clonotype was seen ten or more times. The CDR3 bases are TGTGCCAGCAGTTTTAGCGGTAGCAGGTCCTACGAGCAGTACTTC. Translated, it gives CASSFSGSRSYEQYF. This chain connects TRBV27 to TRBJ2-7, with D tentatively TRBD2 (6 bases). Per germline, CDR1 MNHEY and CDR2 SMNVEV (reference sequence). V shed 3 bases and J shed 1 base, with 13 bases lying between them. This CDR3 has 15 residues.

This clonotype has only a few counts. V gene TRBV27 combines with J gene TRBJ2-1; either TRBD1 or TRBD2 may supply D (5 bases each). Germline CDR1 and CDR2: MNHEY and SMNVEV (reference sequence). V gave up 5 bases and J gave up 8 bases, with 19 bases separating them. This CDR3 comprises 15 residues. CDR3 amino acids: CASSQRGLKSDEQFF. As DNA, the CDR3 is TGTGCCAGCAGTCAACGGGGCCTAAAGAGCGATGAGCAGTTCTTC.

This clonotype has ten or more counts. The V call is TRBV7-2, the J call TRBJ2-7, with a tentative D call TRBD1 (7 bases). V lost 5 bases, J lost 4 bases, and 12 bases lay in between. The CDR3 is 13 amino acids. Per germline, CDR1 SGHTA and CDR2 FQGNSA. The CDR3 sequence: CASSAGQRYEQYF. The CDR3 coding sequence is TGTGCCAGCAGCGCGGGACAGAGGTACGAGCAGTACTTC.

As regards this clonotype: This could be a read error, since a much larger clone is one nucleotide away. Here the CDR3 reads CASSQVTGSEAFF. In DNA, the CDR3 is TGCGCCAGCAGCCAAGTAACGGGGAGTGAAGCTTTCTTT. This rearrangement joins TRBV4-3 to TRBJ1-1; no definite D call. Germline CDR1 and CDR2: LGHNA and YSLEER. The germline V and J ends were trimmed by 1 base and 7 bases, with 10 bases remaining between them. The CDR3 runs 13 residues.

About this clonotype: A read error may explain this, as a much larger clone is one base away. The chain links TRBV29-1 to TRBJ2-1; tentative D call: TRBD2 (6 bases). The CDR3 loop spans 15 amino acids. V was pared by 7 bases and J by 10 bases, with 26 bases between. Germline V gene lookup returns CDR1 SQVTM and CDR2 ANQGSEA. The chain's CDR3 is CSAGFSGDPAGEQFF. Written as DNA, the CDR3 is TGCAGCGCAGGTTTCTCGGGGGACCCGGCGGGGGAGCAGTTCTTC.

This clonotype was seen just once. The chain is built from TRBV10-1 and TRBJ1-1; D gene ambiguous. The CDR3 spans 12 residues. Between the trimmed V and J ends, which lost 7 bases and 8 bases, there was a span of 14 bases. In germline, CDR1 is WNHNN, CDR2 SYGVQD (reference sequence). The CDR3 reads CASIDPSTEAFF. The DNA for the CDR3 is TGCGCCAGCATTGACCCTTCGACAGAAGCTTTCTTT.

The chain has TRBV20-1 and TRBJ2-1, with no clear D. Trimming took off 3 bases at V and 6 bases at J, with 6 bases between the two ends. Germline V gene lookup returns CDR1 DFQATT and CDR2 SNEGSKA (reference sequence). The CDR3 contains 11 residues. The CDR3 is CSASPSNEQFF. CDR3 in DNA: TGCAGTGCTAGCCCCTCCAATGAGCAGTTCTTC.

The chain carries TRBV5-1 and TRBJ2-5; no firm D call. CDR1 is SGHRS, CDR2 YFSETQ, per germline. With 5 bases removed from V and 11 bases from J, the gap between germline ends came to 16 bases. The CDR3 covers 12 residues. CDR3 loop: CASRRQVDEQYF. CDR3 DNA: TGCGCCAGCAGGCGACAAGTTGATGAGCAGTACTTC.

This clonotype was picked up a small number of times. The chain joins TRBV7-2 to TRBJ2-4; TRBD2 agrees at 14 bases. Germline trimming cut 1 base from V and 13 bases from J; bases unmatched to any gene: 9. Germline V CDR1 and CDR2: SGHTA, FQGNSA. There are 16 residues in the CDR3. The CDR3 spells CASSLGPGLAGEEQYF. The DNA for the CDR3 is TGTGCCAGCAGCTTAGGTCCGGGACTAGCGGGAGAGGAGCAGTACTTC.